One and the same sample provided the 15 T cell receptor beta chains below, sequenced in a study of T cell repertoires in MIS-A myocarditis (dated 2022 in TCRdb). The method behind the library was the immunoSEQ multiplex PCR assay. Drawn from immuneACCESS, this table holds only the in-frame rearrangements with V and J called that TCRdb kept. Clones are partly lost; checked studies trace under half to an unresolved V gene and leave the rest unexplained. Present in this sample are more than 9,000 clones, 75% to 90% of which were seen just once. About 2% of the sample rests with the top ten. Sequencing was carried out using thoracic lymph node tissue obtained at autopsy. Receptor source: a man between 18 and 29 years old with fulminant myocarditis from multisystem inflammatory syndrome in adults (MIS-A) after COVID-19.

V usage is TRBV6-5 and J usage is TRBJ1-3, with D unclear. Trimming cost V 6 bases and J 1 base, with 7 bases left between them. Germline lookup yields CDR1 MNHEY and CDR2 SVGAGI. The CDR3 is 13 residues long. This CDR3 is CASRGASGNTIYF. CDR3 in DNA: TGTGCCAGCAGGGGAGCATCTGGAAACACCATATATTTT.

The chain is built from TRBV29-1 and TRBJ1-2, with D tentatively TRBD1 (6 bases). This CDR3 region has 14 residues. Trimming cost V 6 bases and J 8 bases, with 22 bases left between them. Per germline, CDR1 SQVTM and CDR2 ANQGSEA. The DNA for the CDR3 is TGCAGCGTCCAATTGACCCAGGGGCGGTACGGCTACACCTTC. This encodes CSVQLTQGRYGYTF.

This chain connects TRBV28 to TRBJ2-7, with TRBD1 identical over 7 bases. Per the germline V gene, CDR1 is MDHEN and CDR2 is SYDVKM. The J segment lost 1 base and the V segment lost 4 bases, leaving 16 bases of the junction unmatched. CDR3 length: 18 amino acids. The CDR3 DNA follows: TGTGCCAGCAGTTCAATTTCGACCCGACAGGGTGGTTCCTACGAGCAGTACTTC. Protein: CASSSISTRQGGSYEQYF.

The chain uses TRBV27 and TRBJ1-4; D not certain. The CDR3 spans 13 residues. Trimming shortened V by 5 bases and J by 0 bases, and 4 bases separated the two germline ends. Germline CDR1 MNHEY, CDR2 SMNVEV (reference sequence). Here the CDR3 DNA reads TGTGCCAGCAGTGCAGCAACTAATGAAAAACTGTTTTTT. It codes for CASSAATNEKLFF.

This rearrangement joins TRBV10-3 to TRBJ1-4; a possible D gene is TRBD1 (6 bases). CDR3 length: 13 amino acids. Trimming removed 6 bases at V and 5 bases at J, with 10 bases between. The V gene's germline CDR1 is ENHRY and CDR2 SYGVKD. CDR3 residues: CAIRQGANEKLFF. The CDR3 bases are TGTGCCATCAGACAGGGAGCAAATGAAAAACTGTTTTTT.

The chain uses TRBV19 and TRBJ1-2; 10 nucleotides line up with TRBD1. Trimming cost V 11 bases and J 8 bases; bases outside gene matches: 17. This CDR3 region has 15 residues. Per germline, CDR1 LNHDA and CDR2 SQIVND (reference sequence). The CDR3 nucleotides are TGTGCCCTCTCAGGAGGGGACAGGGGAGTCCGGGGCTACACCTTC. It is translated as CALSGGDRGVRGYTF.

The sample holds one count of this clone. This chain links TRBV5-6 with TRBJ2-1; D may correspond to TRBD1 or TRBD2 (5 bases each). Trimming shortened V by 3 bases and J by 6 bases, and 10 bases separated the two germline ends. The germline gives CDR1 SGHDT, CDR2 YYEEEE. The CDR3 runs to 13 residues. CDR3 protein: CASSWGTPNEQFF. CDR3 in DNA: TGTGCCAGCAGCTGGGGGACGCCCAATGAGCAGTTCTTC. The full variable domain, rest sourced from reference TRBV5-6 and TRBJ2-1, is DAGVTQSPTHLIKTRGQQVTLRCSPKSGHDTVSWYQQALGQGPQFIFQYYEEEERQRGNFPDRFSGHQFPNYSSELNVNALLLGDSALYLCASSWGTPNEQFFGPGTRLTVL.

The chain joins TRBV7-3 to TRBJ2-3, with 11 bases matching TRBD2. Germline CDR1 reads SGHTA; CDR2 reads FQGTGA. The V and J ends lost 5 bases and 2 bases, in that order; junction bases with no gene match: 3. The CDR3 length is 15 residues. In DNA, the CDR3 is TGTGCCAGCAGCACGGGACTAGCGGTCACAGATACGCAGTATTTT. The encoded protein is CASSTGLAVTDTQYF.

The rearrangement joins TRBV14 to TRBJ2-3; D is possibly TRBD2 (7 bases). V was cut by 4 bases and J by 5 bases, with 10 bases left in between. The germline V gene encodes CDR1 SGHDN and CDR2 FVKESK. The CDR3 sequence is 13 residues long. CDR3 bases: TGTGCCAGCAGCCGGAGGGGGGGAGATACGCAGTATTTT. Protein sequence: CASSRRGGDTQYF. The whole variable domain, remainder taken from reference TRBV14 and TRBJ2-3, is EAGVTQFPSHSVIEKGQTVTLRCDPISGHDNLYWYRRVMGKEIKFLLHFVKESKQDESGMPNNRFLAERTGGTYSTLKVQPAELEDSGVYFCASSRRGGDTQYFGPGTRLTVL.

The chain links TRBV7-2 to TRBJ2-7, with D possibly TRBD2 on 6 matching bases. Germline assignment: CDR1 SGHTA and CDR2 FQGNSA. This CDR3 contains 14 residues. V was pared by 3 bases and J by 3 bases, with 12 bases between. The CDR3 region has the DNA TGTGCCAGCAGCTTTCGGGACTCTTTCTACGAGCAGTACTTC. This codes for CASSFRDSFYEQYF.

This clone occurred once. The V and J genes are TRBV12-3 or TRBV12-4 and TRBJ1-1; the D is unclear. Trimming stripped 3 bases from V and 1 base from J, with 6 bases between. The CDR3 extends over 13 amino acids. DNA for the CDR3: TGTGCCAGCAGTTTTTTACCGAACACTGAAGCTTTCTTT. Protein sequence: CASSFLPNTEAFF.

This sequence joins TRBV18 and TRBJ2-7; D gene ambiguous. This CDR3 is 13 amino acids long. V was shortened by 3 bases and J by 4 bases, with 10 bases between the two germline ends. Germline V lookup: CDR1 KGHSH, CDR2 LQKENI. The CDR3 sequence is CASSPPAGYEQYF. The CDR3 coding sequence is TGTGCCAGCTCACCCCCGGCTGGTTACGAGCAGTACTTC. Full variable domain (rest looked up from reference TRBV18 and TRBJ2-7): NAGVMQNPRHLVRRRGQEARLRCSPMKGHSHVYWYRQLPEEGLKFMVYLQKENIIDESGMPKERFSAEFPKEGPSILRIQQVVRGDSAAYFCASSPPAGYEQYFGPGTRLTVT.

V usage is TRBV11-2 and J usage is TRBJ1-1; possible D gene TRBD1, 6 bases. This CDR3 is built from 15 residues. Germline CDR1 SGHAT, CDR2 FQNNGV. The germline V and J ends were trimmed by 5 bases and 0 bases, with 13 bases remaining between them. DNA for the CDR3: TGTGCCAGCAGCCCGAGGGGGACATTGAACACTGAAGCTTTCTTT. As protein: CASSPRGTLNTEAFF.

The chain joins TRBV6-5 to TRBJ2-7; TRBD2 might be the D (5 bases). The V gene lost 6 bases and the J gene lost 6 bases, with 21 bases spanning the gap. The CDR3 is 15 amino acids. From germline, CDR1 is MNHEY and CDR2 SVGAGI. CDR3 amino acids: CASSPRTSGSGEQYF. The CDR3, as DNA: TGTGCCAGCAGCCCCAGAACTTCGGGGTCGGGCGAGCAGTACTTC.

This clone was observed once. The chain uses TRBV7-9 and TRBJ2-1; 8 positions agree with TRBD2. CDR1 and CDR2 (germline): SEHNR, FQNEAQ (reference sequence). The CDR3 extends over 20 amino acids. V lost 5 bases, J lost 5 bases, and 23 bases stayed unmatched. CDR3 nucleotide sequence: TGTGCCAGCAGCACCACCCCCGGACTAGCAATGAGATCGTACAACAATGAGCAGTTCTTC. It is translated as CASSTTPGLAMRSYNNEQFF. The variable domain in full, with the rest retrieved from reference TRBV7-9 and TRBJ2-1, is DTGVSQNPRHKITKRGQNVTFRCDPISEHNRLYWYRQTLGQGPEFLTYFQNEAQLEKSRLLSDRFSAERPKGSFSTLEIQRTEQGDSAMYLCASSTTPGLAMRSYNNEQFFGPGTRLTVL.